This T cell receptor (beta chain) was observed in a study of blood T cell repertoires in COVID-19. Study at large: PBMCs, B-cell-depleted T cells, or T cells were the source of the cDNA or gDNA that made up the material.

As processed by the authors: Amplification of reference gene primers provided the estimated nucleated cell counts. Data came from immunoSEQ multiplex PCR; TCRdb stores just in-frame clones and leaves some out. V and J calls and clone size are those listed in that table; D and trimming were worked out from the DNA. The profile shows roughly 88,000 clones, roughly 70% of them singletons. CDR3 length equals 15 residues. Germline values: CDR1 MNHEY, CDR2 SVGAGI. V lost 2 bases and J 2 bases, leaving 13 bases between the germline ends. This chain links TRBV6-5 with TRBJ2-7; possible D gene TRBD1, 6 bases. The specimen sequenced was peripheral blood. The source is a woman aged 60-70 years in a cohort sampled during active or convalescent COVID-19. Here the CDR3 DNA reads TGTGCCAGCAGTTACGGGTGGACAGACGCCTACGAGCAGTACTTC. Translation gives CASSYGWTDAYEQYF.